The next 10 T cell receptor beta chains were all read from a single sample in a study of T cell repertoires in cytomegalovirus infection (dated by TCRdb to the late 2010s). In the paper's terms, the treatment or condition label means: in vitro stimulation with specific CMV peptide epitopes to enrich CMV-specific T cells. The sample was run on an Illumina HiSeq 1500. TCRdb passed the public sequencing reads through fastp at Q25 and MiXCR, retaining productive beta sequences. When rows share a CDR3 protein, they turn into one entry using the most common DNA and genes. Here the sample has approximately 730,000 distinct CDR3 sequences; 29% occur a single time. The biggest ten clones account for approximately 14% of the sample. These receptors' targets are unknown. The sample was cultured CD8+ T cells from PBMCs, taken from culture after CMV antigen stimulation. Receptor source: a human donor in good health (CMV status not recorded). Some clones in this sample may be carry-over from other donors' samples.

This clonotype has ten or more counts. This chain joins TRBV12-3 or TRBV12-4 and TRBJ1-2; tentatively, D is TRBD1 (6 bases). The CDR3 length is 13 residues. Trimming shortened V by 10 bases and J by 8 bases, and 20 bases separated the two germline ends. CDR3 DNA sequence: TGTGCCACACCGGGAGTGGGGGGGCACGGCTACACCTTC. Translated, it gives CATPGVGGHGYTF.

Only a few counts were recorded for this clonotype. The V and J genes are TRBV7-8 and TRBJ1-1; D gene unclear. Trimming cost V 1 base and J 3 bases, with 9 bases left between them. The CDR3 loop spans 14 amino acids. Germline assignment: CDR1 SGHVS and CDR2 FQNEAQ. The DNA for the CDR3 is TGTGCCAGCAGCTTAGTCCGGGTTTACACTGAAGCTTTCTTT. Translation gives CASSLVRVYTEAFF.

The chain combines TRBV4-1 with TRBJ1-2, with unresolved D. The CDR3 has 15 residues. V lost 0 bases and J 3 bases, leaving 11 bases between the germline ends. Germline V gene sequence: CDR1 MGHRA, CDR2 YSYEKL. The CDR3: CASSQDSRLDYGYTF. CDR3 nucleotide sequence: TGCGCCAGCAGCCAAGATAGTCGCCTGGACTATGGCTACACCTTC.

This chain connects TRBV7-9 to TRBJ1-6; D possibly corresponds to TRBD1 (6 bases). The germline V gene encodes CDR1 SEHNR and CDR2 FQNEAQ (reference sequence). V lost 4 bases and J lost 6, with 16 bases in between. The CDR3 extends over 16 amino acids. CDR3: CASSSRGRGRNSPLHF. In DNA form, the CDR3 reads TGTGCCAGCAGCTCGAGGGGCAGGGGCCGTAATTCACCCCTCCACTTT.

This clonotype was observed a few times. The gene calls are TRBV27 and TRBJ1-3; D may be TRBD1 (5 bases). Trimming stripped 0 bases from V and 2 bases from J, with 11 bases between. Germline V gene data show CDR1 as MNHEY and CDR2 as SMNVEV (reference sequence). CDR3 size: 16 residues. The CDR3 is CASSLSPIRAGNTIYF. The CDR3 DNA follows: TGTGCCAGCAGTTTATCTCCAATCAGGGCTGGAAACACCATATATTTT.

This clonotype was seen more than once but under ten times. This chain connects TRBV19 to TRBJ2-1, with TRBD1 identical over 9 bases. Germline loops: CDR1 LNHDA, CDR2 SQIVND (reference sequence). The CDR3 spans 16 residues. The J segment lost 3 bases and the V segment lost 5 bases, leaving 8 bases of the junction unmatched. The CDR3: CASSLTDRGVYNEQFF. The CDR3 nucleotides read TGTGCCAGTAGTCTTACGGACAGGGGAGTCTACAATGAGCAGTTCTTC.

This sequence joins TRBV10-2 and TRBJ2-7, with TRBD1 as a possible D gene (8 bases). Germline values: CDR1 WSHSY, CDR2 SAAADI. CDR3 length: 12 residues. Trimming shortened V by 8 bases and J by 4 bases, and 12 bases separated the two germline ends. CDR3 protein: CASQQGGYEQYF. The CDR3 DNA is TGCGCCAGCCAACAGGGGGGGTACGAGCAGTACTTC.

This clonotype came up a few times. The chain joins TRBV7-2 to TRBJ2-2, with 9 positions matching TRBD1. Germline V gives CDR1 SGHTA, CDR2 FQGNSA. V was clipped by 3 bases and J by 8 bases; unmatched bases: 7. This CDR3 region has 15 residues. Written as DNA, the CDR3 is TGTGCCAGCAGCTTTTCCACAGGGGGCGGTGGGGAGCTGTTTTTT. It yields the protein CASSFSTGGGGELFF.

This clonotype was recorded many times. This chain uses TRBV18 with TRBJ1-2, with 7 bases matching TRBD1. Per germline, CDR1 KGHSH and CDR2 LQKENI. CDR3 length equals 15 residues. V gave up 6 bases and J gave up 2 bases; unmatched junction bases: 9. The CDR3 coding sequence is TGTGCCAGCTCCTCGGATTGGACAGGAAACTATGGCTACACCTTC. Its translation: CASSSDWTGNYGYTF.

The V gene is TRBV6-6, the J gene TRBJ2-3; tentative D call: TRBD2 (5 bases). Trimming left V 7 bases short and J 3 bases short, with 14 bases between. CDR3 length equals 14 residues. The germline V gene has CDR1 MNHNY and CDR2 SVGAGI (reference sequence). The CDR3 protein is CASIQSGITDTQYF. In DNA, the CDR3 is TGTGCCAGCATCCAAAGCGGTATAACAGATACGCAGTATTTT.